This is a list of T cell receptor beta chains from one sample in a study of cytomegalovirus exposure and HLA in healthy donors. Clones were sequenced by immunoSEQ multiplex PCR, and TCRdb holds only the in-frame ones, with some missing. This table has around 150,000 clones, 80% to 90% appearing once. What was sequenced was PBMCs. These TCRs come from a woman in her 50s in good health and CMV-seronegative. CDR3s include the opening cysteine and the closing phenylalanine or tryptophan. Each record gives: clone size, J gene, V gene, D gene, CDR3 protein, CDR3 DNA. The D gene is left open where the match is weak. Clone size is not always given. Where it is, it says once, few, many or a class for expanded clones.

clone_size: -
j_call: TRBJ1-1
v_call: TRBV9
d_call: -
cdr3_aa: CASSPSGDSTEAFF
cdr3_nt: TGTGCCAGCAGCCCGTCCGGGGATTCCACTGAAGCTTTCTTT

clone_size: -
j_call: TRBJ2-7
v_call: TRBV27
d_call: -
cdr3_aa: CASSLQGGLYEQYF
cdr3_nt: TGTGCCAGCAGTCTTCAGGGTGGATTATACGAGCAGTACTTC

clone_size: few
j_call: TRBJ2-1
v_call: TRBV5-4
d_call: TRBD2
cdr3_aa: CASSLAIAGAEQFF
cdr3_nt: TGTGCCAGCAGCTTGGCAATAGCGGGCGCAGAGCAGTTCTTC

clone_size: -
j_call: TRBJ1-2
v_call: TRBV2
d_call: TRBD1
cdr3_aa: CASSTGQADHYGYTF
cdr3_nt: TGTGCCAGCAGTACCGGACAGGCAGATCACTATGGCTACACCTTC

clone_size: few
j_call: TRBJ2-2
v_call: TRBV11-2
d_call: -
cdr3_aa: CASSLGGNGELFF
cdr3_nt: TGTGCCAGCAGCTTGGGGGGAAACGGGGAGCTGTTTTTT

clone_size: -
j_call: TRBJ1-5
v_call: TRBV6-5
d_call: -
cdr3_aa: CASGYSLDSNQPQHF
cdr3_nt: TGTGCCAGCGGTTACTCGTTAGATAGCAATCAGCCCCAGCATTTT

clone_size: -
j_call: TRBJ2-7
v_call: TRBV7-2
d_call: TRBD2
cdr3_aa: CASSLRSSGPYEQYF
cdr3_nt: TGTGCCAGCAGCTTAAGGAGTAGCGGGCCCTACGAGCAGTACTTC

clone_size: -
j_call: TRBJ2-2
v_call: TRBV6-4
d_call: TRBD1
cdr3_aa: CASSDTTDRDTGELFF
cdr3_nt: TGTGCCAGCAGTGACACCACCGACAGGGACACCGGGGAGCTGTTTTTT

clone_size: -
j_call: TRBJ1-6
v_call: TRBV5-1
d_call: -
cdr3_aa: CASSLAQGGGSPLHF
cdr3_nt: TGCGCCAGCAGCTTGGCACAGGGCGGTGGTTCACCCCTCCACTTT

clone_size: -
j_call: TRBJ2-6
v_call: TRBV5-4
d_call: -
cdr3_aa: CASSTAGAGANVLTF
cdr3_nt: TGTGCCAGCAGCACCGCGGGGGCAGGGGCCAACGTCCTGACTTTC

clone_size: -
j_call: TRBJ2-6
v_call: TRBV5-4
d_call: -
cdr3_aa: CASSLGGSGANVLTF
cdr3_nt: TGTGCCAGCAGCTTGGGAGGGTCTGGGGCCAACGTCCTGACTTTC

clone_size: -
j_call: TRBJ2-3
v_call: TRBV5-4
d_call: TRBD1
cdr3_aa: CASSPRGRASTDTQYF
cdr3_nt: TGTGCCAGCAGCCCCAGGGGGCGGGCTAGCACAGATACGCAGTATTTT

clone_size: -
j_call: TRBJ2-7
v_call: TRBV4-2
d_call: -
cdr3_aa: CASSQDGAGAPYEQYF
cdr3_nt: TGTGCCAGCAGCCAAGATGGGGCGGGGGCCCCCTACGAGCAGTACTTC

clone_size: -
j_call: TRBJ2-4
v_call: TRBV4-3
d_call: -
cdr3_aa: CASSQATQYRIQYF
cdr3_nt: TGCGCCAGCAGCCAAGCTACACAGTATCGCATTCAGTACTTC

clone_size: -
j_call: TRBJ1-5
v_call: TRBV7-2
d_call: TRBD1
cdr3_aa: CASSPDRGIQPQHF
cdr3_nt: TGTGCCAGCAGTCCGGACAGGGGAATTCAGCCCCAGCATTTT

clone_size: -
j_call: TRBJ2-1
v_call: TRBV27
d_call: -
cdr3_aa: CASSLRDYYSYNEQFF
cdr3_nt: TGTGCCAGCAGTTTACGAGATTACTACTCCTACAATGAGCAGTTCTTC

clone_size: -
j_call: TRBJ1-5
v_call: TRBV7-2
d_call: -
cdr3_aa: CASSPDGAGNQPQHF
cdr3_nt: TGTGCCAGCAGCCCCGATGGGGCAGGTAATCAGCCCCAGCATTTT

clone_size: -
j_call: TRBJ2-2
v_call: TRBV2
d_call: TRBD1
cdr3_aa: CASKTGITTGELFF
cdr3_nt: TGTGCCAGCAAGACAGGGATTACCACCGGGGAGCTGTTTTTT

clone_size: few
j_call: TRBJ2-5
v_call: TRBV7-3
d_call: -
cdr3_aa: CASSLGGREGETQYF
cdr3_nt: TGTGCCAGCAGCTTAGGGGGGAGAGAGGGGGAGACCCAGTACTTC

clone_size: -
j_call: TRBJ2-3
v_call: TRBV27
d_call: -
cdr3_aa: CASSLTQTDTQYF
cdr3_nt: TGTGCCAGCAGTTTAACGCAGACAGATACGCAGTATTTT

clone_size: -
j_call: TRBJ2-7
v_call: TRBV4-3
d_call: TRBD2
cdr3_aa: CASSQAGGTIYEQYF
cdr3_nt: TGCGCCAGCAGCCAGGCGGGAGGGACAATCTACGAGCAGTACTTC

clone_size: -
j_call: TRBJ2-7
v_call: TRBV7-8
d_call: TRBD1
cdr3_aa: CASSLAVGVRQGDYEQYF
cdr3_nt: TGTGCCAGCAGCTTAGCGGTAGGGGTAAGGCAGGGGGACTACGAGCAGTACTTC

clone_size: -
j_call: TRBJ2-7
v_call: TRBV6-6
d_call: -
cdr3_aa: CASSTTGRANEQYF
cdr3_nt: TGTGCCAGCAGCACGACGGGCAGGGCCAACGAGCAGTACTTC

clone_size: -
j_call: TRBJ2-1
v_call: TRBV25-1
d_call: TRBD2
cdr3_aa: CASSGFTSGRMYEQFF
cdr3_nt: TGTGCCAGCAGTGGATTTACTAGCGGGAGAATGTATGAGCAGTTCTTC

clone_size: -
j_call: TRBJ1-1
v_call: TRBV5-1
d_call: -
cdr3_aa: CASSPLDTNTEAFF
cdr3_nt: TGCGCCAGCAGCCCCCTGGACACGAACACTGAAGCTTTCTTT

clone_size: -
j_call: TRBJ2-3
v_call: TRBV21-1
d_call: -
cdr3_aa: CARDPGLAGFGDTQYF
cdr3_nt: TGTGCCAGGGATCCGGGACTAGCGGGTTTCGGAGATACGCAGTATTTT

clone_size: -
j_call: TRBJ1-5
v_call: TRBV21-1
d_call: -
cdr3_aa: CASRQGANQPQHF
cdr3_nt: TGTGCCAGCAGACAGGGGGCAAATCAGCCCCAGCATTTT

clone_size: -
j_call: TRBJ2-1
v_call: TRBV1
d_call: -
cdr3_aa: CTSSPPSDEQFF
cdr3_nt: TGCACCAGCAGCCCCCCTAGCGATGAGCAGTTCTTC

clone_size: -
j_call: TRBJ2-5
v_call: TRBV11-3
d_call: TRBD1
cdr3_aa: CASSLRTGFGETQYF
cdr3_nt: TGTGCCAGCAGCCTCCGGACAGGGTTTGGCGAGACCCAGTACTTC

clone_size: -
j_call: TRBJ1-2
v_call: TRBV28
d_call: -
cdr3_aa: CASKPPGFNYGYTF
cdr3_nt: TGTGCCAGCAAACCCCCGGGATTTAACTATGGCTACACCTTC

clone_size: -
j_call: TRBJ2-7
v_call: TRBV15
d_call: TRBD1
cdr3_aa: CATSRDADRDRYF
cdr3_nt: TGTGCCACCAGCAGAGACGCGGACAGGGATAGGTACTTC

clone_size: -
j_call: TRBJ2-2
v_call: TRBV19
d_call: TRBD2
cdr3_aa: CASSIGLARNTGELFF
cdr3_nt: TGTGCCAGTAGTATAGGACTAGCGAGGAACACCGGGGAGCTGTTTTTT

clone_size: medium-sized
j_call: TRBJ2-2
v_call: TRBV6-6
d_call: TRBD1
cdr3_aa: CASGDRDTGELFF
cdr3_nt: TGTGCCAGCGGGGACAGGGACACCGGGGAGCTGTTTTTT

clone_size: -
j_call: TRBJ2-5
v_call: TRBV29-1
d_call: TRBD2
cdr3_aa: CSVPGAGVETQYF
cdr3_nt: TGCAGCGTTCCCGGTGCGGGGGTAGAGACCCAGTACTTC

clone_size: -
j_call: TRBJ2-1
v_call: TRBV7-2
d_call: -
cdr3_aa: CASSEERSYNEQFF
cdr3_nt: TGTGCCAGCAGCGAGGAGCGGAGCTACAATGAGCAGTTCTTC

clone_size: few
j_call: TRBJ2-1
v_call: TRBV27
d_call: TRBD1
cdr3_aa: CASSPGQGFYNEQFF
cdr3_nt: TGTGCCAGCAGCCCGGGACAGGGGTTCTACAATGAGCAGTTCTTC

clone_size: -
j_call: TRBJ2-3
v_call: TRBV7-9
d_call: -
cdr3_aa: CASSLGQGYTDTQYF
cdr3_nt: TGTGCCAGCAGCTTAGGGCAGGGTTACACAGATACGCAGTATTTT

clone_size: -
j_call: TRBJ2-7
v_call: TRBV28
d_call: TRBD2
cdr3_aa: CASSLHRGRASGEQYF
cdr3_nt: TGTGCCAGCAGTTTACATCGTGGGAGGGCCTCTGGGGAGCAGTACTTC

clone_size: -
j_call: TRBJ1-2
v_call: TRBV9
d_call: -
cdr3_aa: CASSPSGGGYGYTF
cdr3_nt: TGTGCCAGCAGCCCCAGCGGGGGGGGTTATGGCTACACCTTC

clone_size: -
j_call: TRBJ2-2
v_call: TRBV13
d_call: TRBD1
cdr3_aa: CASSYRTGNTGELFF
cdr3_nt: TGTGCCAGCAGCTATCGGACAGGGAACACCGGGGAGCTGTTTTTT

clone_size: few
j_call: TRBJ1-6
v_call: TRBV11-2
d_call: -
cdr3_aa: CASSLDRTANSPLHF
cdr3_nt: TGTGCCAGCAGCTTAGACCGGACAGCGAATTCACCCCTCCACTTT

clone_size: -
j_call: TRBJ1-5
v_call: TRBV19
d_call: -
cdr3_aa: CASSGALGRAHQPQHF
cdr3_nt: TGTGCCAGTAGTGGGGCGCTAGGCAGGGCTCATCAGCCCCAGCATTTT